Below, 6 T cell receptor beta chains from the same sample are listed, as sequenced in a study of cytomegalovirus exposure and HLA in healthy donors. The PCR was carried out with 60 Vbeta primers and 13 Jbeta primers. Profiling relied on immunoSEQ multiplex PCR, and the TCRdb table lists in-frame clones only, not all of them. The data contain 150,000 to 200,000 clones, approximately 86% of them singletons. The specimen sequenced was PBMCs. The receptors stem from a woman under 30 in good health and CMV-seronegative.

The rearrangement joins TRBV28 to TRBJ2-7, with D hard to call. This CDR3 spans 13 amino acids. Germline V gene data show CDR1 as MDHEN and CDR2 as SYDVKM. Trimming pared 2 bases from V and 2 bases from J, leaving 7 bases between. The CDR3 region is CASSLTEAYEQYF. DNA for the CDR3: TGTGCCAGCAGTTTAACAGAAGCCTACGAGCAGTACTTC. The complete variable domain, with remaining parts taken from reference TRBV28 and TRBJ2-7, reads DVKVTQSSRYLVKRTGEKVFLECVQDMDHENMFWYRQDPGLGLRLIYFSYDVKMKEKGDIPEGYSVSREKKERFSLILESASTNQTSMYLCASSLTEAYEQYFGPGTRLTVT.

V and J are TRBV7-9 and TRBJ1-5; D ambiguous. This CDR3 has 15 residues. CDR1 SEHNR and CDR2 FQNEAQ come from the germline V gene (reference sequence). Trimming removed 4 bases at V and 2 bases at J, with 12 bases between. CDR3 coding DNA: TGTGCCAGCAGCTCACGGGGTGATGGCAATCAGCCCCAGCATTTT. Translating gives CASSSRGDGNQPQHF. Filled out from reference TRBV7-9 and TRBJ1-5, the complete variable domain reads DTGVSQNPRHKITKRGQNVTFRCDPISEHNRLYWYRQTLGQGPEFLTYFQNEAQLEKSRLLSDRFSAERPKGSFSTLEIQRTEQGDSAMYLCASSSRGDGNQPQHFGDGTRLSIL.

This clone was observed a few times. The gene calls are TRBV6-1 and TRBJ2-3; D is possibly TRBD2 (6 bases). V lost 6 bases to trimming and J lost 2 bases, with 12 bases between them. CDR3 size: 14 residues. The germline V gene has CDR1 MNHNS and CDR2 SASEGT. CDR3 in DNA: TGTGCCAGCAGGACGGGAGATGCCACAGATACGCAGTATTTT. Translated: CASRTGDATDTQYF.

The CDR3 loop reads CSVDVGSWTDTQYF. As DNA, the CDR3 is TGCAGCGTCGATGTCGGGAGTTGGACAGATACGCAGTATTTT. V usage is TRBV29-1 and J usage is TRBJ2-3; tentative D call: TRBD2 (6 bases). The V gene's germline CDR1 is SQVTM and CDR2 ANQGSEA. This CDR3 region has 14 residues. V shed 6 bases and J shed 3 bases, with 16 bases lying between them.

The gene calls are TRBV28 and TRBJ1-2, with 7 bases identical to TRBD1. This CDR3 is 16 amino acids long. Trimming at V came to 3 bases and at J to 0 bases, leaving 7 bases not matched to a gene. Germline assignment: CDR1 MDHEN and CDR2 SYDVKM. As DNA, the CDR3 is TGTGCCAGCAGTTTGGGGACAGTGTCCGCTAACTATGGCTACACCTTC. Residues: CASSLGTVSANYGYTF.

The V gene is TRBV5-5, the J gene TRBJ2-7; weak D call: TRBD1 (5 bases). Germline CDR1 is SGHKS and CDR2 is YYEKEE (reference sequence). V was cut by 2 bases and J by 0 bases, with 6 bases left in between. The CDR3 sequence is 13 residues long. The CDR3 region has the DNA TGTGCCAGCAGCTTAGGGGTCTCCTACGAGCAGTACTTC. Amino acids: CASSLGVSYEQYF.